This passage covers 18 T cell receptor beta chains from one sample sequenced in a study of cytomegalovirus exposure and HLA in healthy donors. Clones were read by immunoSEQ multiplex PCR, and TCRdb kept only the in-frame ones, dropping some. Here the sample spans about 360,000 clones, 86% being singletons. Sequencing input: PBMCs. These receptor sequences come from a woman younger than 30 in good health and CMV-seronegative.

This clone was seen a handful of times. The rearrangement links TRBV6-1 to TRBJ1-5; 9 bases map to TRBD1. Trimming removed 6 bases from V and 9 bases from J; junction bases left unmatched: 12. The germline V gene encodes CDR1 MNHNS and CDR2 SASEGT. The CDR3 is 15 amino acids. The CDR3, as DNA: TGTGCCAGCAGCCAACAGGGGGCGAAGGGAGGGCCCCAGCATTTT. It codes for CASSQQGAKGGPQHF.

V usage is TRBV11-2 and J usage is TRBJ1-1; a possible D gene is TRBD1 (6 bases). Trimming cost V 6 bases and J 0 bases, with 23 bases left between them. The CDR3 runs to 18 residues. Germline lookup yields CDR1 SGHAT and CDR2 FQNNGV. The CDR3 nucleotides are TGTGCCAGCAGTTCCGGGACAAGCATTAGGATCCTGAACACTGAAGCTTTCTTT. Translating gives CASSSGTSIRILNTEAFF.

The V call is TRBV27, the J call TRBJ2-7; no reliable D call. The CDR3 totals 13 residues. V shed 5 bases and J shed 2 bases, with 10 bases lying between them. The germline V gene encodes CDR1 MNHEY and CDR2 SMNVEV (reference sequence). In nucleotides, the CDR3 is TGTGCCAGCAGTCCGGGTCGGACCTACGAGCAGTACTTC. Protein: CASSPGRTYEQYF.

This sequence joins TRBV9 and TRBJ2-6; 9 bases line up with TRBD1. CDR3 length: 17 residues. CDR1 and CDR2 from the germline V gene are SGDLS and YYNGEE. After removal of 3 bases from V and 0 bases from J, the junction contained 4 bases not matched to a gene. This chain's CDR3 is CASSGDRVLSGANVLTF. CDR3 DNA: TGTGCCAGCAGCGGGGACAGGGTTCTCTCTGGGGCCAACGTCCTGACTTTC.

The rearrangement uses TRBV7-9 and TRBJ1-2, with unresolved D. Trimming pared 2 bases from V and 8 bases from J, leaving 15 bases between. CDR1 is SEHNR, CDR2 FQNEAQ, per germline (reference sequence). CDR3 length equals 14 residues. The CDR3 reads CASSLLASGEGYTF. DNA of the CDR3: TGTGCCAGCAGCTTATTAGCCTCCGGTGAAGGCTACACCTTC.

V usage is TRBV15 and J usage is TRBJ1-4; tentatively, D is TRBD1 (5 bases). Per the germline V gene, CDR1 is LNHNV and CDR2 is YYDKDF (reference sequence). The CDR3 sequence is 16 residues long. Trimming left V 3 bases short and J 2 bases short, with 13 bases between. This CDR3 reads CATSSSGFDTNEKLFF. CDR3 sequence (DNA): TGTGCCACCAGCAGTTCAGGGTTTGATACTAATGAAAAACTGTTTTTT.

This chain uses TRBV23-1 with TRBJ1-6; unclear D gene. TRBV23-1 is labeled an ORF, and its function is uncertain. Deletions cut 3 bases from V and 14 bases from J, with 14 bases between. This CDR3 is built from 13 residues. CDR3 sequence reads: CASSQHTGRALHF. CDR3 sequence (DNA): TGCGCCAGCAGTCAGCACACGGGTCGGGCCCTCCACTTT.

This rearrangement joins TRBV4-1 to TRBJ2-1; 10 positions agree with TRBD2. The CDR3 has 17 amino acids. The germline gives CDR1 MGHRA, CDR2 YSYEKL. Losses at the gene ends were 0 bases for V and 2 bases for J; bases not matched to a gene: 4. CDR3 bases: TGCGCCAGCAGCCAAGAGGGCCTAGCGGGGGCCTACAATGAGCAGTTCTTC. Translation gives CASSQEGLAGAYNEQFF.

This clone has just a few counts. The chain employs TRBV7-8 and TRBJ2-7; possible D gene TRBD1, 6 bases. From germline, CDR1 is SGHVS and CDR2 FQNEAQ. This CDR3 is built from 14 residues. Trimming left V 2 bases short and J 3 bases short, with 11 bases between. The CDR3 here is CASSLIPQGYEQYF. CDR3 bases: TGTGCCAGCAGCTTAATCCCACAGGGCTACGAGCAGTACTTC.

CDR3 DNA sequence: TGTGCCAGCAGCCCGCTTCTAGCGGGGGCGGGGGACGGGGAGCTGTTTTTT. Encoded protein: CASSPLLAGAGDGELFF. The chain employs TRBV5-6 and TRBJ2-2, with 10 bases that match TRBD2. Trimming cost V 4 bases and J 7 bases; bases outside gene matches: 13. The CDR3 is 17 amino acids. Germline CDR1 and CDR2: SGHDT and YYEEEE.

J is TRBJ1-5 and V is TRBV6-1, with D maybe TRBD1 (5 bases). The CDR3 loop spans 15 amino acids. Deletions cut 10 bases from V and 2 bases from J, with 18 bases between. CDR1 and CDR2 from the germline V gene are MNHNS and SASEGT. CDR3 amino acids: CATSQGRDGNQPQHF. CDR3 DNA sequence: TGTGCCACTAGTCAAGGGAGGGACGGCAATCAGCCCCAGCATTTT.

CDR3 protein: CAIRTETGGKLFF. The CDR3 DNA is TGTGCCATCAGGACGGAGACCGGGGGAAAACTGTTTTTT. This rearrangement joins TRBV10-3 to TRBJ1-4; tentatively, D is TRBD1 (5 bases). The CDR3 extends over 13 amino acids. The V gene lost 6 bases and the J gene lost 10 bases, with 15 bases spanning the gap. Germline V gene lookup returns CDR1 ENHRY and CDR2 SYGVKD.

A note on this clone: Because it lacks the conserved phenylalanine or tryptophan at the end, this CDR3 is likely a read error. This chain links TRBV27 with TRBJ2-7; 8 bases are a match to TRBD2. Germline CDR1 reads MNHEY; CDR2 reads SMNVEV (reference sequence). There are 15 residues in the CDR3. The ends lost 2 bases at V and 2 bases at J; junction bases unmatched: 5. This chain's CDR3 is CASSLMGLGAYEQYS. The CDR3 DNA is TGTGCCAGCAGTTTAATGGGACTAGGCGCCTACGAGCAGTACTCC.

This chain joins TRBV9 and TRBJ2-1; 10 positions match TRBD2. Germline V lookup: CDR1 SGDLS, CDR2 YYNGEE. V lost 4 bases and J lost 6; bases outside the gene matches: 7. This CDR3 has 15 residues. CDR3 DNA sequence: TGTGCCAGCAGCCCCTCAAAGCGGGAGGGCAATGAGCAGTTCTTC. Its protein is CASSPSKREGNEQFF.

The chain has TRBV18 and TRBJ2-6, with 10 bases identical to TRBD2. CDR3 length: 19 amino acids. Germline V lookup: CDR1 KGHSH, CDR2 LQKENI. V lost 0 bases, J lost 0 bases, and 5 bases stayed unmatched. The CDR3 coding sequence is TGTGCCAGCTCACCACCTTCTAGCGGGGGAGCCTCTGGGGCCAACGTCCTGACTTTC. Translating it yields CASSPPSSGGASGANVLTF.

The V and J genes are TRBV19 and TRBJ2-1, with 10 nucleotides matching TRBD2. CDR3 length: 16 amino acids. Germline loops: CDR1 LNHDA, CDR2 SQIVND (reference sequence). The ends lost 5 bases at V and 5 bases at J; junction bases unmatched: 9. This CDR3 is CASSPFTLAGNNEQFF. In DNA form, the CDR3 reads TGTGCCAGTAGTCCATTTACACTAGCGGGGAACAATGAGCAGTTCTTC.

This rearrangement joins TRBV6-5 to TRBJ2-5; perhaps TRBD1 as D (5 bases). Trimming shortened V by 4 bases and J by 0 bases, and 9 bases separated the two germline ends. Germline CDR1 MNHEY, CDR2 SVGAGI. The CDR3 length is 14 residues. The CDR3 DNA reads TGTGCCAGCAGTTCAGGGTCCTACCAAGAGACCCAGTACTTC. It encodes CASSSGSYQETQYF.

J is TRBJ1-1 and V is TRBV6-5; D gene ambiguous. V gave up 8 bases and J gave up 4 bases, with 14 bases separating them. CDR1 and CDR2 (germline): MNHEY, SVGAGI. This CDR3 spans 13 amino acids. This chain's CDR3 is CASGPGLFTEAFF. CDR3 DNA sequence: TGTGCCAGCGGCCCGGGTCTGTTCACTGAAGCTTTCTTT.